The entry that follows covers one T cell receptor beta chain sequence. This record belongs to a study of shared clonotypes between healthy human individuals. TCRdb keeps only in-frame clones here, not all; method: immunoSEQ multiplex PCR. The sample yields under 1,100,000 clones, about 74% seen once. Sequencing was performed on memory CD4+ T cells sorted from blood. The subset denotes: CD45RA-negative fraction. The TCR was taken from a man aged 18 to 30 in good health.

The CDR3 reads CASSLNPGVNNSPLHF. CDR3 in DNA: TGCGCCAGCAGCCTTAACCCAGGGGTTAACAATTCACCCCTCCACTTT. This rearrangement joins TRBV4-3 to TRBJ1-6, with TRBD1 as a possible D gene (6 bases). CDR3 length equals 16 residues. The ends were cut back, 4 bases at V and 7 bases at J, with 17 bases in the middle. The V gene's germline CDR1 is LGHNA and CDR2 YSLEER.